This T cell receptor (beta chain) came from a study of PD-1 blockade in classical Hodgkin lymphoma. Findings and caveats of the study: At C4D1, TCR diversity had climbed significantly for CD4+ cells, though not for CD8+ cells. Newly diagnosed patients were said to have less baseline TCR diversity than healthy donors did. Sources of repertoire differences remain undefined, possibly disease activity or prior therapy. Among the patients, those starting nivolumab under 1 year after ASCT were excluded.

Concerning this clone itself: The antigen is not known.

All trial patients relapsed after autologous stem cell transplantation. Method: immunoSEQ multiplex PCR; TCRdb's copy keeps in-frame clones and lacks some. The data contain over 15,000 clones, approximately 80% of them singletons. This CDR3 is built from 17 residues. Germline V gives CDR1 MNHEY, CDR2 SMNVEV (reference sequence). V lost 4 bases, J lost 2 bases, and 8 bases stayed unmatched. The chain links TRBV27 to TRBJ2-3, with 11 positions matching TRBD2. This TCR came from a human donor with classical Hodgkin lymphoma. This specimen was peripheral blood mononuclear cells (PBMCs), taken before the second cycle of nivolumab. The CDR3 nucleotides read TGTGCCAGCAGTTATCTAGCGGGGGGCGGGATCACAGATACGCAGTATTTT. Amino acids: CASSYLAGGGITDTQYF.